One and the same sample provided the 14 T cell receptor beta chains below, sequenced in a study of CD8+CD57+ T cells in acquired aplastic anemia. Sequenced patients had shown CD8+CD57+ cell expansion by flow cytometry. The TCR beta profiling, which covered VDJ combination and CDR3 sequence, was carried out using genomic DNA as the template. TCRdb fed the reads into MiXCR, producing one record per CDR3 protein. The sample contains under 350,000 distinct CDR3 sequences, approximately 60% of which appear only once. The source material was sorted CD4+, CD8+, or CD8+CD57+ T cells (not recorded which) from PBMCs. Receptor source: a human donor with aplastic anemia.

In this sample, this clonotype turned up many times. This sequence joins TRBV6-6 and TRBJ2-6, with 10 positions matching TRBD2. CDR1 is MNHNY and CDR2 is SVGAGI in the germline V gene (reference sequence). V shed 2 bases, J shed 0 bases, and the junction held 4 bases outside the gene matches. This CDR3 is built from 18 residues. The chain's CDR3 is CASSYLAGASSGANVLTF. Here the CDR3 DNA reads TGTGCCAGCAGTTACCTAGCGGGGGCCAGCTCTGGGGCCAACGTCCTGACTTTC.

The chain carries TRBV7-2 and TRBJ2-5, with 12 bases lining up with TRBD1. Per germline, CDR1 SGHTA and CDR2 FQGNSA. The junction had 12 bases not matched to a gene; V was cut back by 10 bases and J by 0 bases. The CDR3 totals 17 residues. CDR3 loop: CATSGTGGGLNQETQYF. DNA for the CDR3: TGTGCCACCTCCGGGACAGGGGGCGGTTTGAACCAAGAGACCCAGTACTTC.

The rearrangement uses TRBV18 and TRBJ2-2; 8 nucleotides align to TRBD1. The CDR3 is made up of 15 amino acids. Germline lookup yields CDR1 KGHSH and CDR2 LQKENI. After removal of 4 bases from V and 3 bases from J, the junction contained 4 bases not matched to a gene. The CDR3: CASSLPGQDTGELFF. The CDR3 nucleotides read TGTGCCAGCTCACTCCCGGGACAGGACACCGGGGAGCTGTTTTTT.

This chain joins TRBV20-1 and TRBJ1-1; D is perhaps TRBD1 (5 bases). From germline, CDR1 is DFQATT and CDR2 SNEGSKA (reference sequence). V lost 3 bases and J 3 bases, leaving 8 bases between the germline ends. The CDR3 totals 12 residues. The CDR3 DNA reads as TGCAGTGCTAGTCAGGGAGACACTGAAGCTTTCTTT. The encoded protein is CSASQGDTEAFF.

This clonotype was found many times. The chain is built from TRBV7-9 and TRBJ2-2; D unresolved. This CDR3 comprises 15 residues. V was pared by 5 bases and J by 1 base, with 11 bases between. Germline CDR1 reads SEHNR; CDR2 reads FQNEAQ (reference sequence). CDR3 in DNA: TGTGCCAGCAGCGCAGCAGAGAGGAACACCGGGGAGCTGTTTTTT. It specifies CASSAAERNTGELFF. Full variable domain (remainder filled in from reference TRBV7-9 and TRBJ2-2): DTGVSQNPRHKITKRGQNVTFRCDPISEHNRLYWYRQTLGQGPEFLTYFQNEAQLEKSRLLSDRFSAERPKGSFSTLEIQRTEQGDSAMYLCASSAAERNTGELFFGEGSRLTVL.

The CDR3 DNA sequence: TGCAGCGTTGTGGAGTTCCGGAACACTGAAGCTTTCTTT. Encoded protein: CSVVEFRNTEAFF. This rearrangement joins TRBV29-1 to TRBJ1-1, with D uncertain. The CDR3 consists of 13 residues. Trimming pared 4 bases from V and 1 base from J, leaving 10 bases between. Germline V gene sequence: CDR1 SQVTM, CDR2 ANQGSEA.

The table lists this clonotype with many counts. The chain combines TRBV7-2 with TRBJ2-5, with 11 bases lining up with TRBD2. Per the germline V gene, CDR1 is SGHTA and CDR2 is FQGNSA. This CDR3 is built from 15 residues. V trimming: 4 bases; J trimming: 2 bases; junction bases outside the gene matches: 3. The CDR3 loop is CASSSGLAVQETQYF. As DNA, the CDR3 is TGTGCCAGCAGCTCGGGACTAGCGGTACAAGAGACCCAGTACTTC.

V usage is TRBV9 and J usage is TRBJ1-1; 8 nucleotides match TRBD1. V dropped 0 bases and J dropped 4; count of bases not matched to a gene: 5. Germline CDR1 and CDR2: SGDLS and YYNGEE. CDR3 length equals 15 residues. DNA of the CDR3: TGTGCCAGCAGCGTAGGGACAGGGTTAGGCACTGAAGCTTTCTTT. Translated, it gives CASSVGTGLGTEAFF.

J is TRBJ2-6 and V is TRBV10-3; tentatively, D is TRBD1 (5 bases). The CDR3 is made up of 14 amino acids. The ends were cut back, 10 bases at V and 2 bases at J, with 12 bases in the middle. The germline CDR1 and CDR2 sequences are ENHRY and SYGVKD. The CDR3, as DNA: TGTGCCACCGCAGGGCCCCCTGGGGCCAACGTCCTGACTTTC. It codes for CATAGPPGANVLTF.

This sequence joins TRBV7-2 and TRBJ1-2, with D hard to call. This CDR3 is 12 amino acids long. Per the germline V gene, CDR1 is SGHTA and CDR2 is FQGNSA. Trimming took 5 bases from V and 5 from J, leaving 9 bases between them. The CDR3 DNA reads TGTGCCAGCAGCCCCATGCTTTATGGCTACACCTTC. Residues: CASSPMLYGYTF.

The chain has TRBV2 and TRBJ1-4; D unclear. V lost 6 bases and J lost 4, with 6 bases in between. The length of the CDR3 is 12 residues. The V gene's germline CDR1 is SNHLY and CDR2 FYNNEI. CDR3 sequence reads: CASSFGNEKLFF. In DNA form, the CDR3 reads TGTGCCAGCAGCTTTGGTAATGAAAAACTGTTTTTT.

The V gene is TRBV20-1, the J gene TRBJ2-5; no firm D call. CDR3 length: 13 amino acids. Germline CDR1 is DFQATT and CDR2 is SNEGSKA (reference sequence). Trimming left V 0 bases short and J 5 bases short, with 10 bases between. Written as DNA, the CDR3 is TGCAGTGCTAGAGAAGCTCTGGAGGAGACCCAGTACTTC. It translates to CSAREALEETQYF.

The chain combines TRBV19 with TRBJ2-7; 9 nucleotides match TRBD2. This CDR3 is 14 amino acids long. Trimming cost V 6 bases and J 1 base; bases outside gene matches: 4. Per germline, CDR1 LNHDA and CDR2 SQIVND (reference sequence). CDR3 loop: CASRAGGSSYEQYF. DNA of the CDR3: TGTGCCAGTAGGGCGGGAGGGTCATCCTACGAGCAGTACTTC.

The chain has TRBV9 and TRBJ2-7; D is uncertain. The length of the CDR3 is 12 residues. Trimming stripped 0 bases from V and 7 bases from J, with 8 bases between. Germline V gives CDR1 SGDLS, CDR2 YYNGEE. CDR3 sequence: CASSVDLGEQYF. DNA for the CDR3: TGTGCCAGCAGCGTAGACCTAGGGGAGCAGTACTTC.